The T cell receptor (beta chain) under discussion was sequenced for a study of cytomegalovirus exposure and HLA in healthy donors. This clone has only a few counts. The PCR was carried out with 60 Vbeta primers and 13 Jbeta primers. Method: immunoSEQ multiplex PCR; TCRdb's copy keeps in-frame clones and lacks some. Of approximately 100,000 clones in the sample, over 70% were seen once. In germline, CDR1 is LNHDA, CDR2 SQIVND (reference sequence). CDR3 size: 16 residues. The V end was cut by 0 bases, the J end by 0 bases, with 11 bases between. Sequencing input: PBMCs. The V and J genes are TRBV19 and TRBJ1-1; D call uncertain. This clonotype originated in a woman aged 40 to 50 in good health and CMV-seronegative. CDR3 loop: CASSIDTVNMNTEAFF. The CDR3 nucleotides read TGTGCCAGTAGTATAGATACCGTCAACATGAACACTGAAGCTTTCTTT.